The 30 T cell receptor beta chains below come from one sample, sequenced in a study of shared clonotypes between healthy human individuals (dated by TCRdb to 2018 to 2020). CD8 naive samples were CD45RO-negative cells positively selected for CCR7, giving a CD45RA+CCR7+ population that excluded TemRA cells. Receptor amplification or capture employed the immunoSEQ multiplex PCR assay. The table comes from immuneACCESS by way of TCRdb, which keeps in-frame sequences with V and J called. Part of the clones is missing from these tables; in studies checked, under half for an unresolved V gene and the rest for unknown reasons. Counted in this sample were hundreds of thousands of clones; about 91% of them appeared once. The ten largest clones take up around 24% of the sample. Sequenced material: naive CD8+ T cells sorted from blood. Taken with the paper, the label for cell subset or site translates to: CD45RA+CCR7+. The receptors stem from a man under 40 in good health.

The count of this clone is one. This chain uses TRBV28 with TRBJ2-3, with unresolved D. Looked up from germline, CDR1 is MDHEN and CDR2 is SYDVKM. CDR3 length equals 14 residues. The V end lost 7 bases, the J end lost 0 bases, and 11 bases lay between the germline ends. CDR3 sequence: CASIEVGSTDTQYF. The CDR3, as DNA: TGTGCCAGCATCGAGGTGGGGAGCACAGATACGCAGTATTTT. Filled out from reference TRBV28 and TRBJ2-3, the complete variable domain reads DVKVTQSSRYLVKRTGEKVFLECVQDMDHENMFWYRQDPGLGLRLIYFSYDVKMKEKGDIPEGYSVSREKKERFSLILESASTNQTSMYLCASIEVGSTDTQYFGPGTRLTVL.

The V and J genes are TRBV4-1 and TRBJ2-7; TRBD2 aligns across 8 bases. CDR1 is MGHRA, CDR2 YSYEKL, per germline. The CDR3 covers 17 residues. The ends lost 0 bases at V and 3 bases at J; junction bases unmatched: 10. The CDR3: CASSQDPPELADYEQYF. In nucleotides, the CDR3 is TGCGCCAGCAGCCAAGACCCCCCTGAACTAGCGGACTACGAGCAGTACTTC.

This chain links TRBV5-6 with TRBJ2-7; D call uncertain. Looked up from germline, CDR1 is SGHDT and CDR2 is YYEEEE. The CDR3 loop spans 11 amino acids. V shed 4 bases and J shed 6 bases, with 8 bases lying between them. In DNA form, the CDR3 reads TGTGCCAGCAGCGAGAACAGCGAGCAGTACTTC. It is translated as CASSENSEQYF. The whole variable domain, remainder taken from reference TRBV5-6 and TRBJ2-7, is DAGVTQSPTHLIKTRGQQVTLRCSPKSGHDTVSWYQQALGQGPQFIFQYYEEEERQRGNFPDRFSGHQFPNYSSELNVNALLLGDSALYLCASSENSEQYFGPGTRLTVT.

The V gene is TRBV4-2, the J gene TRBJ2-7, with TRBD2 matching over 12 bases. Germline V gene lookup returns CDR1 LGHNA and CDR2 YNFKEQ. V was clipped by 4 bases and J by 8 bases; unmatched bases: 12. This CDR3 has 16 residues. CDR3 nucleotides: TGTGCCAGCAGCCCGACAGGGAACGGACTAGCGGGAAAGCAGTACTTC. This sequence encodes CASSPTGNGLAGKQYF.

The chain carries TRBV7-9 and TRBJ2-7; D may be TRBD1 (6 bases). Deletions cut 4 bases from V and 0 bases from J, with 10 bases between. The CDR3 has 14 residues. From germline, CDR1 is SEHNR and CDR2 FQNEAQ (reference sequence). The CDR3 loop reads CASSSRDTSYEQYF. As DNA, the CDR3 is TGTGCCAGCAGCTCGAGGGACACCTCCTACGAGCAGTACTTC.

V gene TRBV25-1 combines with J gene TRBJ2-2; perhaps D is TRBD1 or TRBD2 (6 bases each). This CDR3 contains 15 residues. Germline-derived CDR1 and CDR2 are MGHDK and SYGVNS. V lost 6 bases and J lost 5, with 16 bases in between. The CDR3 sequence is CASRGGQEGTGELFF. DNA for the CDR3: TGTGCCAGCAGAGGGGGGCAGGAGGGGACCGGGGAGCTGTTTTTT.

This chain uses TRBV7-9 with TRBJ2-7; TRBD2 agrees at 8 bases. From germline, CDR1 is SEHNR and CDR2 FQNEAQ (reference sequence). V trimming: 5 bases; J trimming: 2 bases; junction bases outside the gene matches: 5. This CDR3 has 14 amino acids. CDR3 in amino acids: CASSPIAGPYEQYF. In DNA, the CDR3 is TGTGCCAGCAGCCCTATAGCGGGACCCTACGAGCAGTACTTC.

The rearrangement joins TRBV11-2 to TRBJ2-1, with 10 bases aligning to TRBD2. Unmatched junction bases numbered 9, after V lost 5 bases and J lost 8 bases. The V gene's germline CDR1 is SGHAT and CDR2 FQNNGV. The CDR3 runs to 15 residues. Here the CDR3 DNA reads TGTGCCAGCAGCCTCACTAGCGGGAATTCGCATGAGCAGTTCTTC. Its translation: CASSLTSGNSHEQFF.

The chain links TRBV18 to TRBJ1-5; D perhaps matches TRBD1 (6 bases). CDR3 length equals 14 residues. Germline values: CDR1 KGHSH, CDR2 LQKENI. The V gene lost 6 bases and the J gene lost 5 bases, with 14 bases spanning the gap. The CDR3 bases are TGTGCCAGCTCCCACCTAGGGGGGGATCAGCCCCAGCATTTT. It encodes CASSHLGGDQPQHF.

V is TRBV5-1 and J is TRBJ2-3; D uncertain. The V and J ends lost 4 bases and 0 bases respectively, with 12 bases between them. Germline V gene lookup returns CDR1 SGHRS and CDR2 YFSETQ. The CDR3 has 15 amino acids. This chain's CDR3 is CASSPDRLSTDTQYF. In nucleotides, the CDR3 is TGCGCCAGCAGCCCTGATCGGCTGAGCACAGATACGCAGTATTTT.

The rearrangement uses TRBV27 and TRBJ2-7; 9 nucleotides match TRBD2. With V trimmed by 3 bases and J by 4 bases, 16 bases remained unmatched. The CDR3 has 18 residues. CDR1 is MNHEY, CDR2 SMNVEV, per germline (reference sequence). The CDR3: CASSLKFLAGIKFYEQYF. The CDR3 coding sequence is TGTGCCAGCAGTTTGAAATTCCTAGCGGGGATAAAATTTTACGAGCAGTACTTC.

The chain carries TRBV7-6 and TRBJ1-2; D is undetermined. The CDR3 extends over 13 amino acids. V was clipped by 5 bases and J by 6 bases, with 13 bases between them. The germline V gene encodes CDR1 SGHVS and CDR2 FNYEAQ. For the CDR3, the DNA is TGTGCCAGCAGCCCGGTAATGCCTGATGGCTACACCTTC. Translating it yields CASSPVMPDGYTF.

This clone was seen only a few times. This chain joins TRBV10-3 and TRBJ1-5; 7 bases agree with TRBD1. The germline CDR1 and CDR2 sequences are ENHRY and SYGVKD. The CDR3 extends over 16 amino acids. Germline trimming cut 3 bases from V and 0 bases from J; bases unmatched to any gene: 5. The CDR3 reads CAISEDRAFSNQPQHF. In nucleotides, the CDR3 is TGTGCCATCAGTGAAGACAGGGCTTTTAGCAATCAGCCCCAGCATTTT.

J is TRBJ2-7 and V is TRBV28; D might be TRBD1 (6 bases). V was trimmed by 2 bases and J by 2 bases, leaving 19 bases between them. The CDR3 loop spans 17 amino acids. Germline CDR1 and CDR2: MDHEN and SYDVKM. The CDR3 DNA follows: TGTGCCAGCAGTTTAGAAAGGTGGCAGGGGAGAGCCTACGAGCAGTACTTC. Translation: CASSLERWQGRAYEQYF.

The J gene is TRBJ2-7, the V gene TRBV13; 8 bases are shared with TRBD2. With V trimmed by 5 bases and J by 2 bases, 8 bases remained unmatched. CDR1 is PRHDT, CDR2 FYEKMQ, per germline (reference sequence). This CDR3 has 15 amino acids. The CDR3 coding sequence is TGTGCCAGCAGCCCATCTAGCGGGCCAACCTACGAGCAGTACTTC. Translation gives CASSPSSGPTYEQYF.

The V gene is TRBV15, the J gene TRBJ2-1; TRBD2 matches at 7 bases. The CDR3 totals 15 residues. Looked up from germline, CDR1 is LNHNV and CDR2 is YYDKDF (reference sequence). V gave up 5 bases and J gave up 5 bases; unmatched junction bases: 9. The CDR3 DNA reads TGTGCCACCAGCGACCGACTAGCAAGTCACAATGAGCAGTTCTTC. It codes for CATSDRLASHNEQFF.

The chain recombines TRBV2 with TRBJ2-7, with 9 bases lining up with TRBD2. J lost 5 bases, V lost 8 bases, and 16 bases had no gene match. There are 16 residues in the CDR3. The germline V gene encodes CDR1 SNHLY and CDR2 FYNNEI. This CDR3 is CASSGTSHGASHEQYF. For the CDR3, the DNA is TGTGCCAGCTCCGGGACTAGCCACGGTGCGTCCCACGAGCAGTACTTC.

The gene calls are TRBV30 and TRBJ2-5; D is perhaps TRBD2 (6 bases). Trimming shortened V by 3 bases and J by 5 bases, and 19 bases separated the two germline ends. CDR3 length: 15 amino acids. CDR1 GTSNPN and CDR2 SVGIG come from the germline V gene (reference sequence). The CDR3 DNA sequence: TGTGCCTGGAGGCCGGGACTCCGAGTCCTGGAGACCCAGTACTTC. Translated: CAWRPGLRVLETQYF.

V and J are TRBV11-3 and TRBJ1-1; D perhaps matches TRBD1 (6 bases). The CDR3 has 16 amino acids. Looked up from germline, CDR1 is SGHNT and CDR2 is YENEEA. Trimming cost V 1 base and J 5 bases, with 17 bases left between them. This CDR3 is CASSLASGGGRTEAFF. The CDR3, as DNA: TGTGCCAGCAGCTTAGCCTCAGGAGGGGGTAGGACTGAAGCTTTCTTT.

This rearrangement joins TRBV5-8 to TRBJ2-7, with D tentatively TRBD2 (5 bases). Germline CDR1 is SGHTS and CDR2 is YDEGEE. This CDR3 region has 14 residues. Trimming removed 0 bases at V and 6 bases at J, with 13 bases between. The CDR3 spells CASSLEYSGVEQYF. The CDR3 DNA reads as TGTGCCAGCAGCTTGGAGTATTCCGGGGTCGAGCAGTACTTC.

The chain has TRBV30 and TRBJ2-5; 12 bases line up with TRBD2. Germline-derived CDR1 and CDR2 are GTSNPN and SVGIG (reference sequence). The CDR3 consists of 15 residues. V gave up 5 bases and J gave up 4 bases; unmatched junction bases: 8. CDR3 bases: TGTGCCTGGGGGCTAGCGGGAGGGAGGGGAGAGACCCAGTACTTC. Amino acids: CAWGLAGGRGETQYF.

The chain uses TRBV30 and TRBJ2-1; 8 nucleotides agree with TRBD2. The germline CDR1 and CDR2 sequences are GTSNPN and SVGIG (reference sequence). The CDR3 loop spans 12 amino acids. The V and J ends lost 0 bases and 14 bases, in that order; junction bases with no gene match: 6. DNA for the CDR3: TGTGCCTGGAGTGTAGGCCAGCGGGAGAAGTTCTTC. Its translation: CAWSVGQREKFF.

The rearrangement joins TRBV18 to TRBJ2-7; D may be TRBD2 (6 bases). CDR3 length equals 15 residues. From germline, CDR1 is KGHSH and CDR2 LQKENI. V shed 0 bases and J shed 0 bases, with 9 bases lying between them. CDR3 sequence (DNA): TGTGCCAGCTCACCACCGATTAGCGGCTCCTACGAGCAGTACTTC. Amino acids: CASSPPISGSYEQYF.

The V call is TRBV10-3, the J call TRBJ1-5; D is possibly TRBD1 (6 bases). Germline V gene sequence: CDR1 ENHRY, CDR2 SYGVKD. CDR3 length equals 16 residues. V dropped 3 bases and J dropped 5 bases, with 17 bases sitting between them. CDR3 region: CAISDFNTRGDQPQHF. The CDR3 DNA reads TGTGCCATCAGTGACTTCAACACAAGGGGGGATCAGCCCCAGCATTTT.

Notes on this clone: Other nucleotide sequences from this sample produce the same CDR3. The chain has TRBV27 and TRBJ2-7; 7 positions match TRBD2. Germline CDR1 is MNHEY and CDR2 is SMNVEV (reference sequence). V was clipped by 0 bases and J by 1 base; unmatched bases: 0. The CDR3 totals 14 residues. The CDR3 sequence: CASSLSGGSYEQYF. In DNA, the CDR3 is TGTGCCAGCAGTTTATCGGGAGGGTCCTACGAGCAGTACTTC.

V usage is TRBV27 and J usage is TRBJ1-5; D gene uncertain. This CDR3 is 14 amino acids long. The germline CDR1 and CDR2 sequences are MNHEY and SMNVEV (reference sequence). Trimming stripped 5 bases from V and 7 bases from J, with 15 bases between. CDR3 sequence (DNA): TGTGCCAGCAGTCCCTACCGGGAAGAACAGCCCCAGCATTTT. This gives the protein CASSPYREEQPQHF.

The chain's CDR3 is CASSRGRVNEQFF. The CDR3 nucleotides are TGTGCCAGCAGCAGAGGACGGGTCAATGAGCAGTTCTTC. The chain uses TRBV5-6 and TRBJ2-1; D is ambiguous. V lost 4 bases and J lost 6, with 11 bases in between. CDR1 and CDR2 from the germline V gene are SGHDT and YYEEEE. CDR3 length: 13 amino acids.

V usage is TRBV7-9 and J usage is TRBJ1-1; perhaps TRBD1 as D (6 bases). Trimming took 8 bases from V and 2 from J, leaving 9 bases between them. There are 12 residues in the CDR3. Germline CDR1 is SEHNR and CDR2 is FQNEAQ (reference sequence). The CDR3 protein is CASRQANTEAFF. CDR3 bases: TGTGCCAGCCGACAGGCCAACACTGAAGCTTTCTTT.

The chain couples TRBV9 to TRBJ2-1, with 11 positions matching TRBD2. With V trimmed by 0 bases and J by 0 bases, 5 bases remained unmatched. The CDR3 loop spans 18 amino acids. Germline lookup yields CDR1 SGDLS and CDR2 YYNGEE. The DNA of the CDR3 is TGTGCCAGCAGCGTAGGTCTAGCGGGAGGAAGCTCCTACAATGAGCAGTTCTTC. Protein product: CASSVGLAGGSSYNEQFF.

This sequence joins TRBV6-4 and TRBJ2-1, with 7 bases fitting TRBD1. CDR3 length: 14 amino acids. V shed 5 bases and J 5 bases; nucleotides not matched to a gene: 6. In germline, CDR1 is MRHNA, CDR2 SNTAGT. In nucleotides, the CDR3 is TGTGCCAGCAGTTCCGGGACAGCAAACAATGAGCAGTTCTTC. Its protein product is CASSSGTANNEQFF.